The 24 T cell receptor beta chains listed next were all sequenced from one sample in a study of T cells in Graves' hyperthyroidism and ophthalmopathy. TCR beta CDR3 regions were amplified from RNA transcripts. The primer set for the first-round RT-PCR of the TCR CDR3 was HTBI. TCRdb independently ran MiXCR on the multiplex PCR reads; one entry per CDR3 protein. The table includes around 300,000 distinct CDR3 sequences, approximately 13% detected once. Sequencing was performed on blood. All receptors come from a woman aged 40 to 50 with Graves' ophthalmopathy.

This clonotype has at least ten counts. The CDR3 DNA reads TGTGCCAGCAGTTTGAAGCCTAACTATGGCTACACCTTC. Translated, it gives CASSLKPNYGYTF. The chain is built from TRBV2 and TRBJ1-2; no definite D call. This CDR3 is built from 13 residues. Trimming left V 5 bases short and J 0 bases short, with 7 bases between. The germline V gene encodes CDR1 SNHLY and CDR2 FYNNEI.

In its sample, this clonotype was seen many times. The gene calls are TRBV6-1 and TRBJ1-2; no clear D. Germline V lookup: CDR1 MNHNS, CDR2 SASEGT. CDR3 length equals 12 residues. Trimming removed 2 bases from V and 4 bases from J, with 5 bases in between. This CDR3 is CASSEWGYGYTF. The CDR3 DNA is TGTGCCAGCAGTGAATGGGGCTATGGCTACACCTTC.

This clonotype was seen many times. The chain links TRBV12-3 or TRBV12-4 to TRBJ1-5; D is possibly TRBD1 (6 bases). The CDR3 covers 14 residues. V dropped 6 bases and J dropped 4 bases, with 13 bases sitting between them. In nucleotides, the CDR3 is TGTGCCAGCAGCCTGACAGGCGCAAATCAGCCCCAGCATTTT. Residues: CASSLTGANQPQHF.

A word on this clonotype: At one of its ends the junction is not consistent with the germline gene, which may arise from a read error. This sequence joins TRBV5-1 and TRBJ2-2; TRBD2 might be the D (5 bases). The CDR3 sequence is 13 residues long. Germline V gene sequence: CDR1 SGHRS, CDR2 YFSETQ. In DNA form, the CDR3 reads TGCGCCAGCAGCTTGTACGAAACCGGGGAGCCGTTTTTT. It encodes CASSLYETGEPFF.

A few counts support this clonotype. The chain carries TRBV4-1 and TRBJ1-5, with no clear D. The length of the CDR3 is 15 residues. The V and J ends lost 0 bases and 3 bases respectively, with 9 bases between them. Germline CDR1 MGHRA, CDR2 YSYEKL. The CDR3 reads CASSQDRENNQPQHF. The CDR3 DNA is TGCGCCAGCAGCCAAGATCGGGAGAACAATCAGCCCCAGCATTTT.

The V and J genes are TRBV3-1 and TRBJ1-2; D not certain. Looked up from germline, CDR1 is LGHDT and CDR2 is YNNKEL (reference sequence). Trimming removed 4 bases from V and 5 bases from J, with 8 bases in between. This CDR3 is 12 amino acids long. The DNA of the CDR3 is TGTGCCAGCAGCCGAGCCCGATATGGCTACACCTTC. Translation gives CASSRARYGYTF.

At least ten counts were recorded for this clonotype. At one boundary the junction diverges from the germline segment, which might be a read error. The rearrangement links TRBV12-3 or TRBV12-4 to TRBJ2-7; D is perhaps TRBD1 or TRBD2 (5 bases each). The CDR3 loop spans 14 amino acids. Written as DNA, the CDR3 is TGTGCCAGCAGCTTAGGGACGGAAACCTACGAGCAGTACTTC. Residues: CASSLGTETYEQYF.

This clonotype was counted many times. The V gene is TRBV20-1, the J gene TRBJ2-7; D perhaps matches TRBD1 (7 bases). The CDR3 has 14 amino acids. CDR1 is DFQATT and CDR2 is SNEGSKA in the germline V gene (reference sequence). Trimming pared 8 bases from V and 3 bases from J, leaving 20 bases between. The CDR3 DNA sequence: TGCAGTTTCGTTAACCCAGGGGGGCACTACGAGCAGTACTTC. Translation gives CSFVNPGGHYEQYF.

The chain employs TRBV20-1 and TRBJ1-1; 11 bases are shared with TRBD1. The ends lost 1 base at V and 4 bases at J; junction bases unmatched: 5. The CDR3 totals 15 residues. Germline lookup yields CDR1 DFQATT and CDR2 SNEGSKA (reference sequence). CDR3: CSARVPDRGPTEAFF. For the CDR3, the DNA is TGCAGTGCTAGAGTGCCGGACAGGGGGCCCACTGAAGCTTTCTTT.

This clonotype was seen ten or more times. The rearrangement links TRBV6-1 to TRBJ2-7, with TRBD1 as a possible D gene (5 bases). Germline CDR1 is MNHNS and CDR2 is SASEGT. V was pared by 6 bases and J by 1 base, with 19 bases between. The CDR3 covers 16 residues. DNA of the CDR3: TGTGCCAGCAGATTACGGCAGGGAATGGCGTCCTACGAGCAGTACTTC. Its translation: CASRLRQGMASYEQYF.

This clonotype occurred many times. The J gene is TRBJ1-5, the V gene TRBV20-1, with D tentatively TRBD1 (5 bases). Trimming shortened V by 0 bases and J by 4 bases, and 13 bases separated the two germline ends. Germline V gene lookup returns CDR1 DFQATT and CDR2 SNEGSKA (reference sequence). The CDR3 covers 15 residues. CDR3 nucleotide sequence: TGCAGTGCTAGAGATCCCCAGGGTTGGAATCAGCCCCAGCATTTT. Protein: CSARDPQGWNQPQHF.

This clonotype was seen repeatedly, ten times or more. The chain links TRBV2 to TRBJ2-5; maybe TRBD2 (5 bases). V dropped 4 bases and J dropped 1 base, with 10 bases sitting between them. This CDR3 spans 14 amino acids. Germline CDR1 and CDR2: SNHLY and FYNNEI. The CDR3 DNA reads TGTGCCAGCAGTGGCGGAGGAGTCCAAGAGACCCAGTACTTC. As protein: CASSGGGVQETQYF. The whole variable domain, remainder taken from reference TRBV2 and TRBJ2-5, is EPEVTQTPSHQVTQMGQEVILRCVPISNHLYFYWYRQILGQKVEFLVSFYNNEISEKSEIFDDQFSVERPDGSNFTLKIRSTKLEDSAMYFCASSGGGVQETQYFGPGTRLLVL.

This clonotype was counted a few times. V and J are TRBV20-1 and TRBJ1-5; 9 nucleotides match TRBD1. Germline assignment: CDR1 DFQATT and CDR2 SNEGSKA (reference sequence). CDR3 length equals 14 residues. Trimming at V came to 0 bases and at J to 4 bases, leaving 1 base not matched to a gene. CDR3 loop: CSAREGQGNQPQHF. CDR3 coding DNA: TGCAGTGCTAGAGAAGGACAGGGGAATCAGCCCCAGCATTTT.

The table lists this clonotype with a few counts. The CDR3 loop is CASSVTGGQGTGELFF. The CDR3 coding sequence is TGTGCCAGCAGCGTGACAGGGGGACAGGGCACCGGGGAGCTGTTTTTT. The V call is TRBV9, the J call TRBJ2-2, with 9 bases matching TRBD1. The CDR3 spans 16 residues. The junction had 6 bases not matched to a gene; V was cut back by 2 bases and J by 4 bases. Germline CDR1 is SGDLS and CDR2 is YYNGEE.

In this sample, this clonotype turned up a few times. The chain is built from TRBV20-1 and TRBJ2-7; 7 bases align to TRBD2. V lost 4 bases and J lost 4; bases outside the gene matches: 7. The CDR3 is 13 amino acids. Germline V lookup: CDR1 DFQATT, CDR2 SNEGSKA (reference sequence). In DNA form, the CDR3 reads TGCAGTGCTACTCCTCCGCGGGGGTACGAGCAGTACTTC. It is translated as CSATPPRGYEQYF.

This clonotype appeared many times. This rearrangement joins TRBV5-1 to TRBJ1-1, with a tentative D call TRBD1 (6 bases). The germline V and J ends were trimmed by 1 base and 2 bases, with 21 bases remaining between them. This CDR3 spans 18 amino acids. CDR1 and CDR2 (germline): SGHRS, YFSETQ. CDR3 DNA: TGCGCCAGCAGCTTGCTCCCAGACAGGCCTGTATCTAACACTGAAGCTTTCTTT. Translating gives CASSLLPDRPVSNTEAFF. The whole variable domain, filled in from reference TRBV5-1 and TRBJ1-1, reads KAGVTQTPRYLIKTRGQQVTLSCSPISGHRSVSWYQQTPGQGLQFLFEYFSETQRNKGNFPGRFSGRQFSNSRSEMNVSTLELGDSALYLCASSLLPDRPVSNTEAFFGQGTRLTVV.

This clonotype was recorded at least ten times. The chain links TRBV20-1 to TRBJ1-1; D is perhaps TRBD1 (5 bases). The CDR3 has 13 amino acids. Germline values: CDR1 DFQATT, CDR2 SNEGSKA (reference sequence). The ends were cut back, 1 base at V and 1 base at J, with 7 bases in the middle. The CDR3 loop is CSARGTTNTEAFF. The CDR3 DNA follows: TGCAGTGCTAGAGGGACAACGAACACTGAAGCTTTCTTT.

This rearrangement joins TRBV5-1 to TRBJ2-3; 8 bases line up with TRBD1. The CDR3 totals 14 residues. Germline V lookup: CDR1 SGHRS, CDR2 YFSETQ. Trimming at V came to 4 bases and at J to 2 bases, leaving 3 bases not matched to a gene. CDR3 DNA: TGCGCCAGCAGCCAGACAGGGGCCACAGATACGCAGTATTTT. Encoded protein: CASSQTGATDTQYF.

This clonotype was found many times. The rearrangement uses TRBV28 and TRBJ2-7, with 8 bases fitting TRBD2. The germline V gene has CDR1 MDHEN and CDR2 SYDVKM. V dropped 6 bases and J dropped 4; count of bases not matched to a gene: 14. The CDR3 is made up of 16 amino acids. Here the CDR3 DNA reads TGTGCCAGCAGCTACTTTAGCGGGACTACACAATACGAGCAGTACTTC. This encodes CASSYFSGTTQYEQYF.

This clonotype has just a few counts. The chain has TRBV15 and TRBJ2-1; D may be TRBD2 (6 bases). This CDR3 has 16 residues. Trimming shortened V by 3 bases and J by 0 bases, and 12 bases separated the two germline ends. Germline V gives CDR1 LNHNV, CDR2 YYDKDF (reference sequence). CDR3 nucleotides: TGTGCCACCAGCAGCGCTGACGGGAGCTCCTACAATGAGCAGTTCTTC. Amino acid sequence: CATSSADGSSYNEQFF.

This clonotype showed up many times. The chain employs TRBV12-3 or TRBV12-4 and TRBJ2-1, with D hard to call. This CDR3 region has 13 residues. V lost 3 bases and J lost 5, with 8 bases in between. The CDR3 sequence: CASSFGVDNEQFF. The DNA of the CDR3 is TGTGCCAGCAGTTTTGGTGTTGACAATGAGCAGTTCTTC.

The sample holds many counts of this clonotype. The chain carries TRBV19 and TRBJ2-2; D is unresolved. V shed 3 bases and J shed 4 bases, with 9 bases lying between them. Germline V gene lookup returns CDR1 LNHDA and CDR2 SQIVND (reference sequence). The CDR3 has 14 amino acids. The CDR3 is CASSIQRTTGELFF. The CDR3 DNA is TGTGCCAGTAGTATTCAACGGACCACCGGGGAGCTGTTTTTT.

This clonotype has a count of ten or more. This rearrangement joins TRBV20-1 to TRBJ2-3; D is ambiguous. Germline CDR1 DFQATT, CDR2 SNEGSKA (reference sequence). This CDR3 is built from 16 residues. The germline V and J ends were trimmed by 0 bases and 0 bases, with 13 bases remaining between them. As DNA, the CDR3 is TGCAGTGCTAGAGATCCGTGGGCGACTAGCACAGATACGCAGTATTTT. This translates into CSARDPWATSTDTQYF.

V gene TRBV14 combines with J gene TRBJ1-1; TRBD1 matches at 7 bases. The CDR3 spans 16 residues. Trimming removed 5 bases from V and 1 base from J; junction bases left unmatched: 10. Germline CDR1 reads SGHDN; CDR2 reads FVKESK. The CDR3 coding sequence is TGTGCCAGCAGCGGGTATAGGGGACAGAGGAACACTGAAGCTTTCTTT. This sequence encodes CASSGYRGQRNTEAFF.